The subject of this entry is one TCR beta chain. This clonotype was detected ten times or more. Its antigen is currently not known. Base quality data are lacking; no much larger clone is found one base away. The data were obtained in a study of response to subunit inactivated influenza vaccine (dated by TCRdb to 2017 to 2018). General notes on the study: Deep quantitative profiling of the T cell receptor repertoire was used in the study to follow responses to a trivalent subunit inactivated influenza vaccine.

According to the germline V gene, CDR1 reads MDHEN and CDR2 reads SYDVKM. CDR3 length: 18 amino acids, cysteine to phenylalanine. Only CDR3 DNA is held: 54 bases, read in frame from base 1. Trimming removed 5 bases from V and 7 bases from J; the gene matches leave 13 bases unexplained. Broad study findings and their caveats: The authors proposed that each seasonal influenza vaccination may bring in only a limited number of new T cells.

Libraries were prepared through RT-PCR. For sequencing, an Illumina HiSeq 2500 was employed. The raw public reads went through TCRdb reprocessing: fastp at Q25, MiXCR clone calling, in-frame beta chains kept. A single entry per CDR3 protein holds the most common genes and DNA from its merged rows. In all, the sample holds around 570,000 distinct CDR3 sequences, and roughly 8.2% of those were seen once. The ten largest make up approximately 13% of the sample. The starting material was PBMCs from blood, obtained around 2 years after vaccination. This clonotype was sampled from a man aged 45-69 years who received an inactivated influenza vaccine. Donor details come from another sample of the same person, matched by shared clones. The chain employs TRBV28 and TRBJ2-1; TRBD2 fits 14 bases in the junction. Read as DNA, the sequence is TGTGCCAGCAGTCCAGGGACTAGCGGGAGAGTTTTTTGGAATGAGCAGTTCTTC. Its amino acids are CASSPGTSGRVFWNEQFF.